Following are 9 T cell receptor beta chains from one sample sequenced in a study of blood T cell repertoires in COVID-19. Sequencing used immunoSEQ multiplex PCR; TCRdb keeps in-frame clones, though not all of them. The profile covers 50,000 to 75,000 clones, with more than 85% appearing a single time and more than 4.5% taken by the ten largest. Material for sequencing was peripheral blood. All receptors come from a man at least 80 years old in a cohort sampled during active COVID-19.

CDR3 in DNA: TGTGCCAGCAGCGTAGCTCTAGGGGCTTTATCACCCCTCCACTTT. It yields the protein CASSVALGALSPLHF. V and J are TRBV9 and TRBJ1-6, with D perhaps TRBD1 (5 bases). There are 15 residues in the CDR3. Germline CDR1 reads SGDLS; CDR2 reads YYNGEE. V was shortened by 0 bases and J by 10 bases, with 14 bases between the two germline ends. The whole variable domain, remainder taken from reference TRBV9 and TRBJ1-6, is DSGVTQTPKHLITATGQRVTLRCSPRSGDLSVYWYQQSLDQGLQFLIQYYNGEERAKGNILERFSAQQFPDLHSELNLSSLELGDSALYFCASSVALGALSPLHFGNGTRLTVT.

The rearrangement uses TRBV19 and TRBJ2-2, with a tentative D call TRBD2 (5 bases). CDR3 length equals 16 residues. V lost 5 bases and J 2 bases, leaving 15 bases between the germline ends. Germline CDR1 and CDR2: LNHDA and SQIVND (reference sequence). The CDR3 DNA follows: TGTGCCAGTAGTCTCCCGAGGGCCGGAAACACCGGGGAGCTGTTTTTT. The encoded protein is CASSLPRAGNTGELFF.

This chain joins TRBV21-1 and TRBJ2-7; the D call in the table, TRBD1, was not verified against the DNA. TRBV21-1 is recorded as a pseudogene. The CDR3 consists of 17 residues. CDR3 nucleotides: TGTGCCAGCAGCGAAGAGACCGGGACAAACAACTCCTACGAGCAGTACTTC. Translation gives CASSEETGTNNSYEQYF.

The chain recombines TRBV3-1 (or the pseudogene TRBV3-2) with TRBJ1-6; D may be TRBD1 (6 bases). The CDR3 runs 13 residues. V gave up 6 bases and J gave up 7 bases, with 10 bases separating them. Germline-derived CDR1 and CDR2 are LGHDT and YNNKEL (reference sequence). This CDR3 is CASRQQGNSPLHF. The CDR3 DNA reads as TGTGCCAGCAGACAGCAGGGGAATTCACCCCTCCACTTT.

CDR3 protein: CASSRREGWDEQFF. As DNA, the CDR3 is TGTGCCAGCAGTAGGCGGGAGGGGTGGGATGAGCAGTTCTTC. The chain uses TRBV6-5 and TRBJ2-1, with 9 bases identical to TRBD2. The CDR3 covers 14 residues. The germline gives CDR1 MNHEY, CDR2 SVGAGI. The V gene end was trimmed by 5 bases and the J gene end by 8 bases; junction bases not matched to a gene: 7.

This clone was observed a single time. CDR3 DNA sequence: TGTGCCAGCAGCCACCTGACTAGGAGCGAGCAGTACTTC. Protein sequence: CASSHLTRSEQYF. The chain is built from TRBV3-1 (or the pseudogene TRBV3-2) and TRBJ2-7; tentative D call: TRBD2 (6 bases). Trimming shortened V by 3 bases and J by 6 bases, and 12 bases separated the two germline ends. The CDR3 sequence is 13 residues long. From germline, CDR1 is LGHDT and CDR2 YNNKEL (reference sequence).

The sample holds one count of this clone. This chain connects TRBV13 to TRBJ2-3, with TRBD2 identical over 8 bases. Germline V gives CDR1 PRHDT, CDR2 FYEKMQ (reference sequence). The CDR3 is 16 residues long. The ends lost 7 bases at V and 2 bases at J; junction bases unmatched: 11. In DNA, the CDR3 is TGTGCCAGCACCAGGGGAGCGGGAGTCGACACAGATACGCAGTATTTT. It specifies CASTRGAGVDTDTQYF.

J is TRBJ1-2 and V is TRBV7-2; possibly TRBD1 for D (6 bases). Germline values: CDR1 SGHTA, CDR2 FQGNSA. The CDR3 contains 15 residues. Trimming left V 5 bases short and J 5 bases short, with 18 bases between. The CDR3 DNA reads TGTGCCAGCAGCGCAGCCGGACAGCTCAGTTATGGCTACACCTTC. Its protein product is CASSAAGQLSYGYTF.

V usage is TRBV4-1 and J usage is TRBJ2-5; 12 nucleotides align to TRBD2. V was pared by 4 bases and J by 2 bases, with 8 bases of the junction left unmatched. Germline lookup yields CDR1 MGHRA and CDR2 YSYEKL. The CDR3 is made up of 17 amino acids. In DNA, the CDR3 is TGCGCCAGCAGCCCGCTAGCGGGGGGGCCTGGGCAAGAGACCCAGTACTTC. Residues: CASSPLAGGPGQETQYF.